Listed below are T cell receptor beta chains from one sample, sequenced in a study of blood T cell repertoires in COVID-19. Libraries were prepared by immunoSEQ multiplex PCR; TCRdb keeps only in-frame clonotypes and omits some of them. There are a few hundred thousand clones in the sample; about nine tenths occur only once, and 10% lies in the top ten. The sequenced sample consisted of PBMCs or T cells enriched from blood (not recorded which). These receptors were obtained from a man between 18 and 29 years old with acute COVID-19. The CDR3 runs from the conserved cysteine through the conserved F or W. The D gene is left open where the match is weak. The size field is filled for only some rows; it gives once, few, many or a size class.

V	D	size	J	CDR3	DNA
TRBV5-1	NA	NA	TRBJ2-5	CASSLPGEETQYF	TGCGCCAGCAGCCTACCAGGGGAAGAGACCCAGTACTTC
TRBV21-1	NA	NA	TRBJ2-5	CASSPEGLAEGEETQYF	TGTGCCAGCAGCCCCGAAGGACTAGCGGAGGGGGAAGAGACCCAGTACTTC
TRBV11-2	TRBD2	NA	TRBJ2-1	CASRSWTSLAAEQFF	TGTGCCAGCAGGTCCTGGACTAGCTTAGCGGCTGAGCAGTTCTTC
TRBV30	NA	NA	TRBJ1-3	CAWSRGNGNTIYF	TGTGCCTGGAGCAGAGGTAACGGAAACACCATATATTTT
TRBV7-9	NA	NA	TRBJ2-1	CASSLLVRGGDNEQFF	TGTGCCAGCAGCTTATTGGTGCGCGGGGGCGACAATGAGCAGTTCTTC
TRBV27	NA	NA	TRBJ2-5	CASSLNSRETQYF	TGTGCCAGCAGTTTAAACAGTAGAGAGACCCAGTACTTC
TRBV5-1	TRBD1	NA	TRBJ1-6	CASSPLTGGDNSPLHF	TGCGCCAGCAGCCCATTAACAGGGGGCGATAATTCACCCCTCCACTTT
TRBV4-1	NA	NA	TRBJ2-7	CASSQELRKDYEQYF	TGCGCCAGCAGCCAAGAACTGCGGAAGGACTACGAGCAGTACTTC
TRBV11-3	NA	NA	TRBJ2-1	CASSQKTSLYNEQFF	TGTGCCAGCAGCCAAAAAACTAGCCTATACAATGAGCAGTTCTTC
TRBV14	NA	NA	TRBJ1-5	CASSSSGGASNQPQHF	TGTGCCAGCAGCTCGAGCGGGGGAGCCAGCAATCAGCCCCAGCATTTT
TRBV18	TRBD1	NA	TRBJ1-1	CASSPPGTGRSYTEAFF	TGTGCCAGCTCACCACCTGGGACAGGGAGGTCCTACACTGAAGCTTTCTTT
TRBV5-8	NA	once	TRBJ2-5	CASSLGTAQETQYF	TGTGCCAGCAGCCTAGGGACTGCACAAGAGACCCAGTACTTC
TRBV28	TRBD2	NA	TRBJ2-5	CASSQRLAGETQYF	TGTGCCAGCAGTCAACGGCTAGCGGGGGAGACCCAGTACTTC
TRBV7-2	NA	NA	TRBJ1-2	CASSASPRDTTNYGYTF	TGTGCCAGCAGCGCAAGCCCCCGGGACACCACTAACTATGGCTACACCTTC
TRBV6-2/TRBV6-3	NA	NA	TRBJ2-2	CASSYSILGTGELFF	TGTGCCAGCAGTTACTCGATCCTAGGAACCGGGGAGCTGTTTTTT
TRBV30	NA	NA	TRBJ1-6	CAWSSGTASSYNSPLHF	TGTGCCTGGAGTTCGGGGACTGCGAGCTCCTATAATTCACCCCTCCACTTT
TRBV4-3	NA	NA	TRBJ1-2	CASSPGLNYGYTF	TGCGCCAGCAGCCCAGGACTAAACTATGGCTACACCTTC
TRBV6-5	TRBD1	NA	TRBJ2-1	CASSSDRDPNEQFF	TGTGCCAGCAGTTCGGACAGGGACCCCAATGAGCAGTTCTTC
TRBV10-2	NA	once	TRBJ1-5	CASARYNQPQHF	TGCGCCAGCGCCCGGTACAATCAGCCCCAGCATTTT
TRBV10-3	NA	few	TRBJ1-1	CAISEVTGGTEAFF	TGTGCCATCAGTGAGGTCACGGGGGGCACTGAAGCTTTCTTT
TRBV7-8	NA	NA	TRBJ1-1	CASSLGPGSNTEAFF	TGTGCCAGCAGCTTAGGCCCAGGGTCCAACACTGAAGCTTTCTTT
TRBV4-1	NA	NA	TRBJ2-7	CASSQAAGASYEQYF	TGCGCCAGCAGCCAAGCGGCGGGGGCTTCCTACGAGCAGTACTTC
TRBV28	NA	NA	TRBJ1-5	CASSHDRSQPQHF	TGTGCCAGCAGCCACGACAGGAGCCAGCCCCAGCATTTT
TRBV7-6	TRBD1	NA	TRBJ1-2	CASSKTGGPAFDGYTF	TGTGCCAGCAGCAAGACAGGGGGTCCAGCCTTTGATGGCTACACCTTC
TRBV12-3/TRBV12-4	NA	once	TRBJ1-1	CASSFRGNTEAFF	TGTGCCAGCAGTTTCAGGGGGAACACTGAAGCTTTCTTT
TRBV4-3	TRBD2	NA	TRBJ2-1	CASSQVQNLAGVYNEQFF	TGCGCCAGCAGCCAAGTTCAAAATTTGGCGGGAGTCTACAATGAGCAGTTCTTC